This T cell receptor (beta chain) was obtained from a study of CD8 T cells in ankylosing spondylitis. Points from the study as a whole: According to the report, clones linked to the disease were significantly enriched in matched synovial fluid samples taken from ankylosing spondylitis patients. Made up of about eight highly homologous variants, a TCR beta motif appeared characteristic of ankylosing spondylitis blood.

TCRdb analysed the 5' RACE reads with MiXCR anew, one entry per CDR3 protein. This sample carries some 840,000 distinct CDR3 sequences, roughly 12% of them seen once, and the ten largest clones take 0.51%. V was trimmed by 8 bases and J by 3 bases, leaving 14 bases between them. Germline V lookup: CDR1 SGHVS, CDR2 FQNEAQ. The CDR3 loop spans 13 amino acids. On this clonotype itself: What it recognizes is unknown.

This clonotype was sampled from a male donor with ankylosing spondylitis. The sequenced sample was blood, either unsorted or a sorted T cell fraction (not recorded which). The chain is built from TRBV7-8 and TRBJ2-7; D remains ambiguous. CDR3 loop: CASGPARLYEQYF. The CDR3 coding sequence is TGTGCCAGCGGCCCTGCGCGCCTCTACGAGCAGTACTTC.